This TCR beta chain was sequenced during a study of OX40 agonist ivuxolimab in advanced cancers. Study context: Patients received ivuxolimab, an intravenous treatment, every 2 weeks at 0.01 to 10 mg/kg. Three dose-escalation patients had partial responses: one with hepatocellular carcinoma and two with cutaneous melanoma.

Concerning this clone itself: Antigen specificity is unknown.

Study-level findings and limits: Circulating CD4+ and CD8+ T cells showed clonal expansion by week 6 at 0.1 to 3.0 mg/kg.

The method was immunoSEQ multiplex PCR; TCRdb's version includes in-frame clones alone and lacks a portion of them. Of tens of thousands of clones in the sample, about 79% are singletons; the top ten hold roughly 14%. This material consisted of CD4+ or CD8+ T cells sorted from blood, taken in a trial of the OX40 agonist ivuxolimab. The clonotype was recovered from an adult with an advanced solid tumor such as melanoma, head and neck, liver or kidney cancer.

The CDR3 nucleotides read TGCGCCAGCAGCTTGGGGGGGAAAGAGACCCAGTACTTC. Its translation: CASSLGGKETQYF. The V gene is TRBV5-1, the J gene TRBJ2-5; D is perhaps TRBD1 or TRBD2 (5 bases each). The germline CDR1 and CDR2 sequences are SGHRS and YFSETQ. V lost 0 bases, J lost 3 bases, and 6 bases lay in between. The CDR3 contains 13 residues.